These T cell receptor beta chains were read from a single sample in a study of blood T cell repertoires in COVID-19. The data were produced by immunoSEQ multiplex PCR, yet TCRdb's version contains in-frame clones alone and is incomplete. The top ten clones hold over 0.2% of a sample with 650,000 to 800,000 clones, around 89% of them seen once. Sequences were obtained from peripheral blood. These TCRs come from a woman under 30 with acute or convalescent COVID-19. Each CDR3 is given with its conserved first and last residue. Fields, in order: D gene, V gene, clone size, J gene, CDR3 protein, CDR3 DNA. The D gene is left open where the match is weak. Expanded clones get a size class; other rows say once, few or many, or leave the size out.

d_gene: TRBD2; v_gene: TRBV9; abundance: once; j_gene: TRBJ2-3; CDR3aa: CASSVASGGILTDTQYF; CDR3nt: TGTGCCAGCAGCGTGGCTAGCGGGGGAATCTTAACAGATACGCAGTATTTT
d_gene: NA; v_gene: TRBV5-1; abundance: NA; j_gene: TRBJ1-5; CDR3aa: CASSPGVGGSSQPQHF; CDR3nt: TGCGCCAGCAGCCCAGGAGTGGGGGGTTCTTCTCAGCCCCAGCATTTT
d_gene: NA; v_gene: TRBV7-2; abundance: NA; j_gene: TRBJ1-2; CDR3aa: CASSLDRANYGYTF; CDR3nt: TGTGCCAGCAGCTTAGACAGGGCCAACTATGGCTACACCTTC
d_gene: NA; v_gene: TRBV19; abundance: NA; j_gene: TRBJ2-3; CDR3aa: CASSILTMGGTDTQYF; CDR3nt: TGTGCCAGTAGTATACTGACCATGGGAGGCACAGATACGCAGTATTTT
d_gene: NA; v_gene: TRBV7-6; abundance: NA; j_gene: TRBJ1-2; CDR3aa: CASSPGSGGSYGYTF; CDR3nt: TGTGCCAGCAGCCCTGGGTCAGGAGGGTCCTATGGCTACACCTTC
d_gene: TRBD1; v_gene: TRBV6-5; abundance: NA; j_gene: TRBJ2-3; CDR3aa: CASGQGTDTQYF; CDR3nt: TGTGCCAGCGGACAGGGAACAGATACGCAGTATTTT
d_gene: TRBD1; v_gene: TRBV5-5; abundance: NA; j_gene: TRBJ1-1; CDR3aa: CASSRGTGGNTEAFF; CDR3nt: TGTGCCAGCAGCCGGGGGACAGGGGGGAACACTGAAGCTTTCTTT
d_gene: TRBD2; v_gene: TRBV6-2/TRBV6-3; abundance: NA; j_gene: TRBJ2-3; CDR3aa: CASSSVGLAGGQFTDTQYF; CDR3nt: TGTGCCAGCAGTTCCGTCGGACTAGCGGGGGGGCAATTTACAGATACGCAGTATTTT
d_gene: TRBD2; v_gene: TRBV20-1; abundance: few; j_gene: TRBJ2-7; CDR3aa: CSARGGHEQYF; CDR3nt: TGCAGTGCTAGGGGAGGGCACGAGCAGTACTTC
d_gene: NA; v_gene: TRBV2; abundance: once; j_gene: TRBJ1-1; CDR3aa: CASTRGEENAEAFF; CDR3nt: TGTGCCAGCACCCGAGGGGAGGAGAACGCTGAAGCTTTCTTT
d_gene: TRBD1; v_gene: TRBV7-9; abundance: NA; j_gene: TRBJ1-1; CDR3aa: CASSSGTGTGAF; CDR3nt: TGTGCCAGCAGCTCAGGTACGGGAACAGGGGCATTT
d_gene: TRBD2; v_gene: TRBV6-2/TRBV6-3; abundance: NA; j_gene: TRBJ2-7; CDR3aa: CASSYGSGTYEQYF; CDR3nt: TGTGCCAGCAGTTACGGTAGCGGGACGTACGAGCAGTACTTC
d_gene: TRBD1; v_gene: TRBV10-3; abundance: NA; j_gene: TRBJ1-1; CDR3aa: CAISEGDSFHTEAFF; CDR3nt: TGTGCCATCAGTGAGGGGGACAGTTTTCACACTGAAGCTTTCTTT
d_gene: TRBD1; v_gene: TRBV7-9; abundance: once; j_gene: TRBJ2-1; CDR3aa: CASSRPDRGNNEQFF; CDR3nt: TGTGCCAGCAGCCGGCCGGACAGGGGAAACAATGAGCAGTTCTTC
d_gene: TRBD1; v_gene: TRBV4-2; abundance: NA; j_gene: TRBJ1-1; CDR3aa: CASRQGEGTAYTEAFF; CDR3nt: TGTGCCAGCAGGCAAGGAGAAGGGACAGCATACACTGAAGCTTTCTTT
d_gene: NA; v_gene: TRBV24-1; abundance: NA; j_gene: TRBJ2-1; CDR3aa: CATSDFLQGHEQFF; CDR3nt: TGTGCCACCAGTGATTTTTTGCAGGGCCATGAGCAGTTCTTC
d_gene: NA; v_gene: TRBV5-6; abundance: NA; j_gene: TRBJ2-7; CDR3aa: CASSLPDWALYEQYF; CDR3nt: TGTGCCAGCAGCTTACCGGACTGGGCCCTCTACGAGCAGTACTTC
d_gene: NA; v_gene: TRBV30; abundance: once; j_gene: TRBJ1-3; CDR3aa: CAWSATGSSGNTIYF; CDR3nt: TGTGCCTGGAGCGCCACAGGGAGCTCTGGAAACACCATATATTTT
d_gene: TRBD1; v_gene: TRBV18; abundance: NA; j_gene: TRBJ2-7; CDR3aa: CASSPPTGVEQYF; CDR3nt: TGTGCCAGCTCACCACCGACAGGGGTCGAGCAGTACTTC
d_gene: NA; v_gene: TRBV5-6; abundance: NA; j_gene: TRBJ2-7; CDR3aa: CASKVYGTNDYEQYF; CDR3nt: TGTGCCAGCAAAGTATACGGGACAAATGACTACGAGCAGTACTTC
d_gene: NA; v_gene: TRBV5-1; abundance: few; j_gene: TRBJ1-1; CDR3aa: CASSFGQSVNTEAFF; CDR3nt: TGCGCCAGCAGCTTCGGACAGTCGGTGAACACTGAAGCTTTCTTT
d_gene: NA; v_gene: TRBV7-3; abundance: NA; j_gene: TRBJ2-7; CDR3aa: CASSLMAGHEQYF; CDR3nt: TGTGCCAGCAGCTTAATGGCAGGGCACGAGCAGTACTTC
d_gene: NA; v_gene: TRBV2; abundance: NA; j_gene: TRBJ1-5; CDR3aa: CASRPLGQPQHF; CDR3nt: TGTGCCAGCAGACCCCTAGGTCAGCCCCAGCATTTT
d_gene: TRBD1; v_gene: TRBV5-1; abundance: NA; j_gene: TRBJ1-1; CDR3aa: CASSFRRGGEYEAFF; CDR3nt: TGCGCCAGCAGCTTTCGGAGAGGGGGCGAGTATGAAGCTTTCTTT
d_gene: NA; v_gene: TRBV9; abundance: once; j_gene: TRBJ1-6; CDR3aa: CASSVVGDTYNSPLHF; CDR3nt: TGTGCCAGCAGCGTAGTTGGGGACACCTATAATTCACCCCTCCACTTT
d_gene: TRBD1; v_gene: TRBV5-6; abundance: NA; j_gene: TRBJ1-2; CDR3aa: CASSLGQGGGGYTF; CDR3nt: TGTGCCAGCAGCTTGGGTCAGGGGGGAGGTGGCTACACCTTC
d_gene: NA; v_gene: TRBV9; abundance: once; j_gene: TRBJ2-1; CDR3aa: CASSAGDEQFF; CDR3nt: TGTGCCAGCTCGGCCGGGGATGAGCAGTTCTTC
d_gene: NA; v_gene: TRBV5-1; abundance: NA; j_gene: TRBJ2-4; CDR3aa: CASSFGLVVAKNIQYF; CDR3nt: TGCGCCAGCAGCTTTGGACTCGTTGTAGCCAAAAACATTCAGTACTTC
d_gene: TRBD1; v_gene: TRBV5-4; abundance: NA; j_gene: TRBJ1-1; CDR3aa: CASLDRGPNTEAFF; CDR3nt: TGTGCCAGCCTAGACAGGGGTCCGAACACTGAAGCTTTCTTT
d_gene: TRBD1; v_gene: TRBV19; abundance: NA; j_gene: TRBJ1-6; CDR3aa: CASSMWGTGLDSPLHF; CDR3nt: TGTGCCAGTAGTATGTGGGGGACAGGGTTGGATTCACCCCTCCACTTT
d_gene: NA; v_gene: TRBV5-1; abundance: NA; j_gene: TRBJ1-1; CDR3aa: CASSLGTEAFF; CDR3nt: TGCGCCAGCAGCCTCGGTACTGAAGCTTTCTTT
d_gene: NA; v_gene: TRBV5-1; abundance: NA; j_gene: TRBJ2-7; CDR3aa: CASSSRGYYEQYF; CDR3nt: TGCGCCAGCAGCTCTAGGGGGTACTACGAGCAGTACTTC
d_gene: NA; v_gene: TRBV10-3; abundance: NA; j_gene: TRBJ1-2; CDR3aa: CAISAGARGYTF; CDR3nt: TGTGCCATCAGTGCAGGGGCGCGTGGCTACACCTTC
d_gene: NA; v_gene: TRBV12-3/TRBV12-4; abundance: once; j_gene: TRBJ1-1; CDR3aa: CASSFWGTTEAFF; CDR3nt: TGTGCCAGCAGTTTTTGGGGGACTACTGAAGCTTTCTTT
d_gene: TRBD1; v_gene: TRBV5-1; abundance: NA; j_gene: TRBJ2-7; CDR3aa: CASQTTVYRGVNEQYF; CDR3nt: TGCGCCAGCCAAACCACCGTATACAGGGGGGTCAACGAGCAGTACTTC
d_gene: NA; v_gene: TRBV2; abundance: NA; j_gene: TRBJ1-2; CDR3aa: CASSDGDNSPGYTF; CDR3nt: TGTGCCAGCAGTGACGGTGACAACTCTCCCGGCTACACCTTC
d_gene: TRBD1; v_gene: TRBV6-5; abundance: NA; j_gene: TRBJ2-7; CDR3aa: CASRDGTGSFYEQYF; CDR3nt: TGTGCCAGCAGGGACGGGACAGGGAGTTTCTACGAGCAGTACTTC
d_gene: NA; v_gene: TRBV19; abundance: NA; j_gene: TRBJ2-1; CDR3aa: CASSAYNEQFF; CDR3nt: TGTGCCAGTAGCGCGTACAATGAGCAGTTCTTC
d_gene: TRBD1; v_gene: TRBV7-8; abundance: NA; j_gene: TRBJ1-1; CDR3aa: CASTKGTGNTEAFF; CDR3nt: TGTGCCAGCACCAAAGGGACAGGGAACACTGAAGCTTTCTTT
d_gene: NA; v_gene: TRBV18; abundance: NA; j_gene: TRBJ2-7; CDR3aa: CASSPAGQRYEQYF; CDR3nt: TGTGCCAGCTCACCGGCGGGACAGCGTTACGAGCAGTACTTC
d_gene: NA; v_gene: TRBV5-6; abundance: NA; j_gene: TRBJ1-5; CDR3aa: CASSPSFGERDGQPQHF; CDR3nt: TGTGCCAGCAGTCCCTCCTTCGGGGAAAGGGATGGCCAGCCCCAGCATTTT
d_gene: TRBD1; v_gene: TRBV6-6; abundance: NA; j_gene: TRBJ1-1; CDR3aa: CASKTGGGTEAFF; CDR3nt: TGTGCCAGTAAGACAGGGGGAGGCACTGAAGCTTTCTTT
d_gene: NA; v_gene: TRBV14; abundance: NA; j_gene: TRBJ2-5; CDR3aa: CASSQGPNWAGETQYF; CDR3nt: TGTGCCAGCAGCCAAGGGCCAAATTGGGCGGGGGAGACCCAGTACTTC
d_gene: NA; v_gene: TRBV6-5; abundance: NA; j_gene: TRBJ1-2; CDR3aa: CASSQGDYGYTF; CDR3nt: TGTGCCAGCAGTCAGGGTGACTATGGCTACACCTTC